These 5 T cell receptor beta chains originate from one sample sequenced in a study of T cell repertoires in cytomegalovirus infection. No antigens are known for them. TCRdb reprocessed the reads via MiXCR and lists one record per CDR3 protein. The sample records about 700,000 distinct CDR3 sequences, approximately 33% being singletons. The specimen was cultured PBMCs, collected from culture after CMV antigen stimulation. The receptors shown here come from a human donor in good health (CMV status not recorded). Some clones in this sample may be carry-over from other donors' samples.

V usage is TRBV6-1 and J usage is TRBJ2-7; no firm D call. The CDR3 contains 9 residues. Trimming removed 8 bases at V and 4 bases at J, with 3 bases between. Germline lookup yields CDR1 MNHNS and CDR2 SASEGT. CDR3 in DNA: TGTGCCAGCGGATACGAGCAGTACTTC. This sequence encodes CASGYEQYF.

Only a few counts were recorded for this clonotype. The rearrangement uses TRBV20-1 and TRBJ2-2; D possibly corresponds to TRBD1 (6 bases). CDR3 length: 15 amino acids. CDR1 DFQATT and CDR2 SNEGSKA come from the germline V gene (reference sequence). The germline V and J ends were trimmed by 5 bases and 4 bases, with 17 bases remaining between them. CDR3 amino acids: CSAVKGQGGTGELFF. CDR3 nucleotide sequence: TGCAGTGCTGTCAAGGGGCAAGGGGGCACCGGGGAGCTGTTTTTT.

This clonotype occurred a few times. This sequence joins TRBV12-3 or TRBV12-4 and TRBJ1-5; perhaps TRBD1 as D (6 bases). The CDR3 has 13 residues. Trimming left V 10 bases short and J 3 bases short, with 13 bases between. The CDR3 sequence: CATSGQINQPQHF. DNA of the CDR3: TGTGCCACCTCAGGACAGATCAATCAGCCCCAGCATTTT.

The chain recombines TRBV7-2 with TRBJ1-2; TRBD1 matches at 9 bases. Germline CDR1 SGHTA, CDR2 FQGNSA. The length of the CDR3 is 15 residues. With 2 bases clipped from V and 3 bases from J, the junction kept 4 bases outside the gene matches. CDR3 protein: CASSLTGQGHYGYTF. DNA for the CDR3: TGTGCCAGCAGCTTAACAGGACAGGGGCACTATGGCTACACCTTC.

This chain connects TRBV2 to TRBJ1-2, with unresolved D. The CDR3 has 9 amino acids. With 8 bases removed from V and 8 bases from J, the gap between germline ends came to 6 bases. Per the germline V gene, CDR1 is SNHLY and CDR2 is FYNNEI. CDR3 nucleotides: TGTGCCAGCGCCCCAGGCTACACCTTC. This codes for CASAPGYTF.